The entry that follows covers one T cell receptor (beta chain) sequence. This specimen comes from a study of shared clonotypes between healthy human individuals. CDR1 is PRHDT, CDR2 FYEKMQ, per germline (reference sequence). The CDR3 is made up of 16 amino acids. Among the unsorted PBMC samples, replicate PCRs used around 0.3 ug DNA, 30,000 to 35,000 T cell genomes. Sequenced by immunoSEQ multiplex PCR; TCRdb stores in-frame clones only, minus some. The sample has roughly 500,000 clones; 75% to 85% are singletons. V is TRBV13 and J is TRBJ2-5; 8 nucleotides line up with TRBD2. The DNA matches TRBJ2-7 better at its end, which makes the J call doubtful. The receptor was derived from a woman aged 40 to 49 in good health. Some clones in this sample may be carry-over from other donors' samples. The sample taken for sequencing was PBMCs. CDR3 DNA: TGTGCCAGCAGCTTAGGAGCGAGCGGGGGAACCTACGAGCAGTACTTC. Its translation is CASSLGASGGTYEQYF.